The entry below gives a single T cell receptor beta chain sequence along with its context. Antigen: not known. Just one base apart from a much larger clone, this may be a read error. This record belongs to a study of blood T cells in healthy people across ages. General observations from the study: CMV status of donors was not determined, possibly confounding expanded clonotype changes.

Primed by a sample-barcoded 5' primer and a J-beta primer mix, a second PCR proceeded for roughly 6 to 12 cycles. Using its own MiXCR run on the 5' RACE reads, TCRdb lists one record per CDR3 protein. Of about 1.7 million distinct CDR3 sequences listed, 28% are singletons. All donors came from Russia, were Caucasian and healthy, and spanned ages roughly 6 to 95. The V gene lost 2 bases and the J gene lost 4 bases, with 8 bases spanning the gap. The CDR3 consists of 12 residues. Germline V gives CDR1 SQVTM, CDR2 ANQGSEA. Sample: blood. The chain uses TRBV29-1 and TRBJ1-2, with a possible D match to TRBD1 (6 bases). This receptor was obtained from a woman younger than 45 in good health. The CDR3 DNA reads TGCAGCGTTGAACAGGGGCCCTATGGCTACACCTTC. This encodes CSVEQGPYGYTF.